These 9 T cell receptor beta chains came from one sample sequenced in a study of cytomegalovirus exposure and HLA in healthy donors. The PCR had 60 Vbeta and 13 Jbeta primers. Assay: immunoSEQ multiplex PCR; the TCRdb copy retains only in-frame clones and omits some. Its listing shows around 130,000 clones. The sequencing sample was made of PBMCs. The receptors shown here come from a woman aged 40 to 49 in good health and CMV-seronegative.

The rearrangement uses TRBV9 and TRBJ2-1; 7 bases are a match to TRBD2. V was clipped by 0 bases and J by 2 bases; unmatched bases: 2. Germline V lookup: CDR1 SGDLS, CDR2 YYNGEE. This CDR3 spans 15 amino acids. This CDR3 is CASSVVAGAYNEQFF. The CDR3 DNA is TGTGCCAGCAGCGTAGTTGCGGGGGCCTACAATGAGCAGTTCTTC.

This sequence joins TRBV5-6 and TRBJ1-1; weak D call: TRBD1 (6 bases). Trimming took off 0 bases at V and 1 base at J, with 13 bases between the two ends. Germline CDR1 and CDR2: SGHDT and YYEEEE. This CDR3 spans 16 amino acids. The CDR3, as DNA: TGTGCCAGCAGCTTGGTCACAGGGTTTTCGAACACTGAAGCTTTCTTT. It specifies CASSLVTGFSNTEAFF. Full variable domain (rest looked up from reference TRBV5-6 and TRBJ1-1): DAGVTQSPTHLIKTRGQQVTLRCSPKSGHDTVSWYQQALGQGPQFIFQYYEEEERQRGNFPDRFSGHQFPNYSSELNVNALLLGDSALYLCASSLVTGFSNTEAFFGQGTRLTVV.

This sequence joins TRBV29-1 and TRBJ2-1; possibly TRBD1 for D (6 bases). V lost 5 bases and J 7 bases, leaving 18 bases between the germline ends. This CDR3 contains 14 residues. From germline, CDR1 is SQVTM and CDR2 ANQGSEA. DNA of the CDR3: TGCAGCGTTCCGAGGGGGAGAAGGAGTAATGAGCAGTTCTTC. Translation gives CSVPRGRRSNEQFF.

Here the CDR3 DNA reads TGTGCCAGCAGCTTAGGTAGGGACAGGGTGGCTACTAATGAAAAACTGTTTTTT. Translating gives CASSLGRDRVATNEKLFF. This chain uses TRBV13 with TRBJ1-4; 9 positions agree with TRBD1. Trimming at V came to 0 bases and at J to 2 bases, leaving 7 bases not matched to a gene. The CDR3 length is 18 residues. CDR1 and CDR2 (germline): PRHDT, FYEKMQ (reference sequence).

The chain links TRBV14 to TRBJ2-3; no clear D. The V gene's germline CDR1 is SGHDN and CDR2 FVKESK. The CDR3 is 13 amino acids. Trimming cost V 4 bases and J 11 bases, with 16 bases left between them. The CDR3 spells CASSRDELLGQYF. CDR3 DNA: TGTGCCAGCAGCCGAGACGAACTCCTTGGGCAGTATTTT.

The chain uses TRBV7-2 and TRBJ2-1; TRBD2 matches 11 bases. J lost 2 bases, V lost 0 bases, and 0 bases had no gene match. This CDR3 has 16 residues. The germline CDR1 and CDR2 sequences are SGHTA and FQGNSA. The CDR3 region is CASSLASGGAYNEQFF. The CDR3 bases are TGTGCCAGCAGCTTAGCTAGCGGGGGGGCCTACAATGAGCAGTTCTTC.

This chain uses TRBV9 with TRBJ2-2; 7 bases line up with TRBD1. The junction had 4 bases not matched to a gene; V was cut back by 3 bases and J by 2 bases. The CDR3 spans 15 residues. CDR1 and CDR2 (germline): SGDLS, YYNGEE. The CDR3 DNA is TGTGCCAGCAGCGAGGACAGGCGTAACACCGGGGAGCTGTTTTTT. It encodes CASSEDRRNTGELFF.

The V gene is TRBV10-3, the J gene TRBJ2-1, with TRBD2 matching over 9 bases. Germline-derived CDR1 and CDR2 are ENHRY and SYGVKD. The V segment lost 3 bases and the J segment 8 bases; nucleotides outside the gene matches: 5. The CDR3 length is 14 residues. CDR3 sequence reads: CAISDLAGRHEQFF. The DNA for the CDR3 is TGTGCCATCAGTGACCTAGCGGGGCGGCATGAGCAGTTCTTC.

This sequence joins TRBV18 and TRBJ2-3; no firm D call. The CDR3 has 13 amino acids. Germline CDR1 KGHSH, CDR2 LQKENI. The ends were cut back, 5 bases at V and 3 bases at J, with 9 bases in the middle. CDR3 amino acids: CASSESPTDTQYF. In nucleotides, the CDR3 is TGTGCCAGCTCAGAGTCCCCGACAGATACGCAGTATTTT.